The 6 T cell receptor beta chains in this list originate from one sample, sequenced in a study of T cell responses to AZD1222 COVID-19 vaccine. The repertoire was sequenced with immunoSEQ multiplex PCR; TCRdb's copy has only in-frame clones and lacks some. The repertoire holds 150,000 to 200,000 clones, with roughly 94% as singletons. Sequenced material: peripheral blood, taken 28 days after the second AZD1222 dose. The receptors derive from an adult who received the AZD1222 COVID-19 vaccine.

As DNA, the CDR3 is TGTGCCACCATGGGGGGGGCGAGCGGAGAGACCCAGTACTTC. It specifies CATMGGASGETQYF. The chain combines TRBV27 with TRBJ2-5, with a tentative D call TRBD2 (7 bases). CDR3 length equals 14 residues. V shed 10 bases and J shed 4 bases, with 19 bases lying between them. Germline lookup yields CDR1 MNHEY and CDR2 SMNVEV (reference sequence).

The chain combines TRBV5-1 with TRBJ1-2; D unclear. The CDR3 is made up of 14 amino acids. Germline V CDR1 and CDR2: SGHRS, YFSETQ. V gave up 3 bases and J gave up 0 bases, with 9 bases separating them. CDR3 sequence (DNA): TGCGCCAGCAGCTCGGACGGCACTAACTATGGCTACACCTTC. Translation: CASSSDGTNYGYTF.

In this sample, this clone turned up once. The chain employs TRBV5-4 and TRBJ1-2; 10 bases are a match to TRBD1. CDR3 size: 18 residues. Germline V gene sequence: CDR1 SGHNT, CDR2 YYREEE (reference sequence). The V segment lost 3 bases and the J segment 4 bases; nucleotides outside the gene matches: 15. CDR3 protein: CASSSLLSRDRGTYGYTF. CDR3 bases: TGTGCCAGCAGCTCGTTACTGTCCCGGGACAGGGGCACCTATGGCTACACCTTC.

This clone was seen once. J is TRBJ2-7 and V is TRBV6-5; D is possibly TRBD2 (6 bases). Trimming removed 10 bases at V and 2 bases at J, with 18 bases between. This CDR3 contains 14 residues. Germline-derived CDR1 and CDR2 are MNHEY and SVGAGI. The CDR3 region is CATGADGGTYEQYF. The CDR3 nucleotides are TGTGCCACCGGGGCGGACGGGGGAACCTACGAGCAGTACTTC.

V gene TRBV21-1 combines with J gene TRBJ2-4; TRBD2 is the table's D call and was not checked against the DNA. TRBV21-1 is a pseudogene locus. The CDR3 has 11 residues. The CDR3 region is CASSNPVSSDF. The CDR3 nucleotides are TGTGCCAGCAGCAACCCCGTGTCGTCGGACTTC.

Written as DNA, the CDR3 is TGTGCCAGCAGTTTAAACACCCCCAGCAGTGAAAAACTGTTTTTT. Its translation is CASSLNTPSSEKLFF. This sequence joins TRBV28 and TRBJ1-4; no clear D. The CDR3 is 15 residues long. Between the trimmed V and J ends, which lost 2 bases and 7 bases, there was a span of 14 bases. The germline V gene encodes CDR1 MDHEN and CDR2 SYDVKM.